The present entry profiles one T cell receptor beta chain with its context. Authors' processing steps: Scientists estimated how many nucleated cells there were by amplifying reference gene primers. TCRdb keeps only in-frame clones here, not all; method: immunoSEQ multiplex PCR. Clone size and the V and J calls come from that table; the DNA yielded D and trimming. The sample has 200,000 to 250,000 clones; roughly 80% are singletons. Germline lookup yields CDR1 SGHDN and CDR2 FVKESK. The V end lost 1 base, the J end lost 7 bases, and 13 bases lay between the germline ends. This CDR3 region has 15 residues. This specimen belongs to a study of blood T cell repertoires in COVID-19. Study-wide context: Spain, Italy and the United States supplied samples that represented acute and convalescent COVID-19. Nucleic acid was either cDNA or gDNA, and it came from T cells, B-cell-depleted T cells, or PBMCs.

This chain links TRBV14 with TRBJ2-2; tentatively, D is TRBD2 (6 bases). The sequencing sample was made of peripheral blood. This receptor was obtained from a woman in her seventies with active or convalescent COVID-19. The CDR3 DNA follows: TGTGCCAGCAGCCAAGTCCCGGGAGTGGGCGGGGAGCTGTTTTTT. It codes for CASSQVPGVGGELFF.